This T cell receptor (beta chain) was recovered during a study of cytomegalovirus exposure and HLA in healthy donors. In the study overall: The approximately 680 first-cohort repertoires and the 120 or so validation repertoires shared the same platform, a later analysis reported.

About this clone: What it recognizes is unknown.

This table comes from immunoSEQ multiplex PCR, and its TCRdb copy is limited to in-frame clones, with some not included. The data contain roughly 60,000 clones, 85% to 95% of them seen just once; the ten biggest clones take up 5.5% to 7.5%. Findings of the study overall: According to a subsequent analysis, TCR clusters from the first cohort were inclined to appear together in the 110 or so validation repertoires. Listed as cytomegalovirus-associated were 164 TCR beta chains.

The specimen sequenced was PBMCs. This clonotype was sampled from a woman between 18 and 29 years old in good health and CMV-seropositive.

The CDR3 sequence is CASSLGGQGVEQFF. For the CDR3, the DNA is TGTGCCAGCAGCTTAGGGGGACAGGGTGTTGAGCAGTTCTTC. V is TRBV7-8 and J is TRBJ2-1; 9 bases fit TRBD1. The V and J ends lost 1 base and 9 bases, in that order; junction bases with no gene match: 4. The CDR3 covers 14 residues. CDR1 is SGHVS and CDR2 is FQNEAQ in the germline V gene.